This T cell receptor beta chain was documented in a study of blood T cell repertoires in COVID-19. Germline loops: CDR1 MDHEN, CDR2 SYDVKM. V was trimmed by 3 bases and J by 7 bases, leaving 13 bases between them. The CDR3 contains 14 residues. Profiling relied on immunoSEQ multiplex PCR, and the TCRdb table lists in-frame clones only, not all of them. The sample records hundreds of thousands of clones, approximately 90% being singletons. Sequencing used PBMCs or T cells enriched from blood (not recorded which). This receptor was taken from a man aged 30-40 years who had recovered from COVID-19. The chain links TRBV28 to TRBJ1-5, with D perhaps matching TRBD1 (6 bases). CDR3 nucleotides: TGTGCCAGCAGTTTTGCAGGGGCCGGGCAGCCCCAGCATTTT. Its protein product is CASSFAGAGQPQHF.